Shown below are 19 T cell receptor beta chains from a single sample sequenced in a study of blood T cells in healthy people across ages. Using a J-beta primer mix together with a sample-barcoded 5' primer, a second PCR was run for roughly 7 to 12 cycles. One entry per CDR3 protein, called by TCRdb with MiXCR from the 5' RACE reads. Here the sample spans roughly 2 million distinct CDR3 sequences, 40% to 55% being singletons. The sequenced sample was blood. Source of these receptors: a woman between 40 and 50 years old in good health.

This chain links TRBV20-1 with TRBJ2-7; no firm D call. Trimming cost V 0 bases and J 0 bases, with 6 bases left between them. Germline CDR1 and CDR2: DFQATT and SNEGSKA (reference sequence). The CDR3 loop spans 13 amino acids. The CDR3 DNA sequence: TGCAGTGCTAGAGACGGCCACTCCTACGAGCAGTACTTC. It specifies CSARDGHSYEQYF.

J is TRBJ1-2 and V is TRBV4-1; no clear D. The CDR3 loop spans 15 amino acids. Per the germline V gene, CDR1 is MGHRA and CDR2 is YSYEKL. The V end lost 0 bases, the J end lost 6 bases, and 14 bases lay between the germline ends. The CDR3 nucleotides are TGCGCCAGCAGCCAAGATGCGGGGATGGTGGATGGCTACACCTTC. Amino acid sequence: CASSQDAGMVDGYTF.

The CDR3 region has the DNA TGTGCTAGTGGTTTGATTGTCAATGAGCAGTTCTTC. Protein: CASGLIVNEQFF. The V and J genes are TRBV12-5 and TRBJ2-1; D not certain. This CDR3 has 12 residues. Germline V CDR1 and CDR2: LGHNT, FRNRAP. The V gene lost 2 bases and the J gene lost 6 bases, with 5 bases spanning the gap.

The chain recombines TRBV11-1 with TRBJ2-5, with 10 bases matching TRBD1. After removal of 4 bases from V and 5 bases from J, the junction contained 10 bases not matched to a gene. This CDR3 has 16 amino acids. The germline gives CDR1 SGHAT, CDR2 FQDESV (reference sequence). The CDR3 nucleotides are TGTGCCAGCAGCTCCCCCTCGGGACAGGGGAAGGAGACCCAGTACTTC. It yields the protein CASSSPSGQGKETQYF.

The chain joins TRBV5-1 to TRBJ2-1, with TRBD1 matching 10 bases. Trimming took 6 bases from V and 3 from J; bases not matched to a gene: 6. CDR3 length: 15 amino acids. Germline lookup yields CDR1 SGHRS and CDR2 YFSETQ. Here the CDR3 reads CASTPGQGVYNEQFF. The CDR3 DNA reads as TGCGCCAGCACCCCCGGACAGGGGGTCTACAATGAGCAGTTCTTC.

This clonotype was recorded a few times. The V and J genes are TRBV4-2 and TRBJ2-3; possible D gene TRBD2, 5 bases. The V and J ends lost 5 bases and 5 bases respectively, with 14 bases between them. The CDR3 is 14 residues long. Germline V gives CDR1 LGHNA, CDR2 YNFKEQ. The CDR3 DNA is TGTGCCAGCAGCTCAAGGGAGAGTGGAGATACGCAGTATTTT. It yields the protein CASSSRESGDTQYF.

The chain is built from TRBV24-1 and TRBJ2-1; TRBD2 matches at 7 bases. After removal of 4 bases from V and 8 bases from J, the junction contained 13 bases not matched to a gene. The CDR3 runs 16 residues. CDR1 and CDR2 from the germline V gene are KGHDR and SFDVKD. CDR3 region: CATSDQTSWGGDEQFF. The DNA for the CDR3 is TGTGCCACCAGTGACCAGACTAGTTGGGGGGGTGATGAGCAGTTCTTC.

The rearrangement links TRBV7-6 to TRBJ1-2; D remains ambiguous. V was clipped by 11 bases and J by 7 bases, with 14 bases between them. CDR3 length equals 11 residues. Germline V CDR1 and CDR2: SGHVS, FNYEAQ. The CDR3 DNA is TGTGCCGGCATCTATATGGGTGGCTACACCTTC. Translating it yields CAGIYMGGYTF.

The J gene is TRBJ2-7, the V gene TRBV25-1; D is ambiguous. The assigned J gene may be wrong: the sequence end matches TRBJ2-5 better. The CDR3 extends over 14 amino acids. Germline-derived CDR1 and CDR2 are MGHDK and SYGVNS. CDR3 residues: CASSDGGPGETQYF. CDR3 DNA: TGTGCCAGCAGTGATGGTGGTCCGGGAGAGACCCAGTACTTC.

The chain is built from TRBV12-3 or TRBV12-4 and TRBJ2-2, with 7 bases lining up with TRBD2. V trimming: 1 base; J trimming: 6 bases; junction bases outside the gene matches: 8. The CDR3 consists of 16 residues. The DNA for the CDR3 is TGTGCCAGCAGTTTAGAGGAGCTAGCGGCGTCCGGGGAGCTGTTTTTT. It codes for CASSLEELAASGELFF.

This chain connects TRBV6-1 to TRBJ1-5; possibly TRBD1 for D (6 bases). The CDR3 is made up of 14 amino acids. CDR1 is MNHNS and CDR2 is SASEGT in the germline V gene. The V end lost 10 bases, the J end lost 1 base, and 14 bases lay between the germline ends. The CDR3 region has the DNA TGTGCCACCGATGGGGGCGGGAGCAATCAGCCCCAGCATTTT. This translates into CATDGGGSNQPQHF.

The chain uses TRBV3-1 and TRBJ1-2; 8 bases are shared with TRBD1. The V gene's germline CDR1 is LGHDT and CDR2 YNNKEL (reference sequence). V gave up 0 bases and J gave up 9 bases; unmatched junction bases: 6. The CDR3 covers 14 residues. CDR3 sequence reads: CASSQDQGARSYTF. In DNA, the CDR3 is TGTGCCAGCAGCCAAGATCAGGGGGCGCGGAGCTACACCTTC.

The chain uses TRBV29-1 and TRBJ2-3; a possible D gene is TRBD2 (6 bases). The germline V gene has CDR1 SQVTM and CDR2 ANQGSEA. V was cut by 0 bases and J by 2 bases, with 21 bases left in between. This CDR3 is 18 amino acids long. The CDR3, as DNA: TGCAGCGTTGAAGACCCGGAAGGGACTTTCATCTCCACAGATACGCAGTATTTT. Translation: CSVEDPEGTFISTDTQYF.

The V call is TRBV20-1, the J call TRBJ1-6; D is perhaps TRBD1 (5 bases). Trimming removed 6 bases at V and 7 bases at J, with 10 bases between. The CDR3 has 12 amino acids. Germline CDR1 and CDR2: DFQATT and SNEGSKA (reference sequence). Here the CDR3 reads CSACGGNSPLHF. DNA for the CDR3: TGCAGTGCCTGCGGGGGGAATTCACCCCTCCACTTT.

The chain uses TRBV29-1 and TRBJ1-4; D is possibly TRBD1 (5 bases). With 4 bases removed from V and 4 bases from J, the gap between germline ends came to 13 bases. Germline values: CDR1 SQVTM, CDR2 ANQGSEA. The CDR3 runs to 14 residues. CDR3 coding DNA: TGCAGCGTTGCAAAACGGGGGGGTAATGAAAAACTGTTTTTT. Protein: CSVAKRGGNEKLFF.

The chain couples TRBV20-1 to TRBJ2-1, with 9 positions matching TRBD2. Germline V gene data show CDR1 as DFQATT and CDR2 as SNEGSKA (reference sequence). This CDR3 region has 16 residues. V dropped 0 bases and J dropped 7; count of bases not matched to a gene: 10. The CDR3 DNA is TGCAGTGCTAGAGATTCGGGGCGGGGGGGCCAGAATGAGCAGTTCTTC. Protein product: CSARDSGRGGQNEQFF.

This clonotype is a singleton in its sample. The V gene is TRBV3-1, the J gene TRBJ2-1; no clear D. Germline V gene data show CDR1 as LGHDT and CDR2 as YNNKEL (reference sequence). V was pared by 3 bases and J by 8 bases, with 20 bases between. The CDR3 totals 16 residues. CDR3: CASSQNFTSLVYEQFF. CDR3 coding DNA: TGTGCCAGCAGCCAGAATTTTACCTCGTTAGTCTATGAGCAGTTCTTC.

This clonotype was seen just once. This chain connects TRBV20-1 to TRBJ2-7; tentatively, D is TRBD2 (6 bases). The J call is uncertain, as TRBJ2-5 better fits the DNA end. Germline V gene data show CDR1 as DFQATT and CDR2 as SNEGSKA (reference sequence). CDR3 length: 12 residues. The CDR3, as DNA: TGCAGTGCTAGTTCTAGCGAGGAGACCCAGTACTTC. This sequence encodes CSASSSEETQYF.

The chain links TRBV6-5 to TRBJ2-7, with D possibly called TRBD1 or TRBD2 (5 bases each). CDR1 is MNHEY, CDR2 SVGAGI, per germline. Between the trimmed V and J ends, which lost 0 bases and 7 bases, there was a span of 13 bases. The length of the CDR3 is 14 residues. This CDR3 is CASSYSGHSGEQYF. The CDR3 DNA reads TGTGCCAGCAGTTACTCCGGACATTCGGGAGAGCAGTACTTC.